This T cell receptor (beta chain) originates from a study of T cell clonality in common variable immunodeficiency. Germline V gene data show CDR1 as SNHLY and CDR2 as FYNNEI. The length of the CDR3 is 13 residues. Only a few counts were recorded for this clone. The read gets to within 3 residues of the CDR3 end, and the germline J gene fills in the rest. Caucasian heritage predominated among both patients and controls. Produced via immunoSEQ multiplex PCR; TCRdb's table is partial and in-frame only. This repertoire holds approximately 50,000 clones, and none appear only once. The chain uses TRBV2 and TRBJ1-2; D perhaps matches TRBD1 (5 bases). Source material: peripheral blood mononuclear cells. This sequence originates from a person aged 18 to 70 in good health. The CDR3 loop reads CASRWGPGGDYTF. The sequenced CDR3 bases are TGTGCCAGCAGATGGGGCCCGGGTGGCGAC.